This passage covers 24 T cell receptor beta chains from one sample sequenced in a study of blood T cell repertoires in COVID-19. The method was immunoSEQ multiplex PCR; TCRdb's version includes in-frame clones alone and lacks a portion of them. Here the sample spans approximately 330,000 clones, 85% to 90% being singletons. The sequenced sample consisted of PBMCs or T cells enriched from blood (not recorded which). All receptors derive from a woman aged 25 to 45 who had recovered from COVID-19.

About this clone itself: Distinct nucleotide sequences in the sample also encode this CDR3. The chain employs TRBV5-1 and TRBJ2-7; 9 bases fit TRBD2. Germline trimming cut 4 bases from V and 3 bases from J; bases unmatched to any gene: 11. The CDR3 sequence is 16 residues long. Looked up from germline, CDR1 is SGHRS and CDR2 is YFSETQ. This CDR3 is CASSRGGASGIYEQYF. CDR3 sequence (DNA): TGCGCCAGCAGCCGGGGGGGGGCTAGCGGGATCTACGAGCAGTACTTC.

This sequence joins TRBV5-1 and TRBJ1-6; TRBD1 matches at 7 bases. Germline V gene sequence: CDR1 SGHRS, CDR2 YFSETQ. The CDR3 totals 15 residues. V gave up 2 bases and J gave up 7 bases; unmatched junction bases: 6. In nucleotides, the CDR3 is TGCGCCAGCAGCTTTTCGGGACAGCGAAATTCACCCCTCCACTTT. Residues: CASSFSGQRNSPLHF. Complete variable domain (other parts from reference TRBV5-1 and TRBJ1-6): KAGVTQTPRYLIKTRGQQVTLSCSPISGHRSVSWYQQTPGQGLQFLFEYFSETQRNKGNFPGRFSGRQFSNSRSEMNVSTLELGDSALYLCASSFSGQRNSPLHFGNGTRLTVT.

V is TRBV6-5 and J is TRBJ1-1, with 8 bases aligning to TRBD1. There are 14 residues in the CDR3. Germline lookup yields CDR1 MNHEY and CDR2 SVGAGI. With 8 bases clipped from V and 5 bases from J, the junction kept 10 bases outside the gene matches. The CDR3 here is CASPDRTGRTEAFF. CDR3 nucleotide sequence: TGTGCCAGCCCTGACCGGACAGGGCGGACTGAAGCTTTCTTT.

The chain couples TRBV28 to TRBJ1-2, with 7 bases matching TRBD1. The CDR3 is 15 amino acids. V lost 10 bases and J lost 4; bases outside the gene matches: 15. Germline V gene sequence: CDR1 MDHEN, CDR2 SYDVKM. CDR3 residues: CATDLRYRGSYGYTF. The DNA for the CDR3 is TGTGCCACCGACCTTCGATACAGGGGCAGCTATGGCTACACCTTC.

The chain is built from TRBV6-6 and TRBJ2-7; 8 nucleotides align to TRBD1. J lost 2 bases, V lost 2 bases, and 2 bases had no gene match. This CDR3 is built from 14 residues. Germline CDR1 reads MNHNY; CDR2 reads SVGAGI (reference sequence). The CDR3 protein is CASSYGQGPYEQYF. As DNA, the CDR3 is TGTGCCAGCAGTTACGGACAGGGTCCCTACGAGCAGTACTTC.

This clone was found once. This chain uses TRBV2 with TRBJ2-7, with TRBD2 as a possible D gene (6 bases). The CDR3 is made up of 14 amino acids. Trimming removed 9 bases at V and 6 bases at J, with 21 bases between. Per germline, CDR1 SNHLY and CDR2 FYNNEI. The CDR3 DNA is TGTGCCAGTGGAGGAGGGGCATTTTGGCCCGAGCAGTACTTC. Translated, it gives CASGGGAFWPEQYF.

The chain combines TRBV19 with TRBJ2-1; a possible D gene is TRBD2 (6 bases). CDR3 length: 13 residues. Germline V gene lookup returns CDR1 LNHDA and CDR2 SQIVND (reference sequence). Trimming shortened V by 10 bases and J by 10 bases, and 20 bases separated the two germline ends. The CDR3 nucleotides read TGTGCCATCTCTCGGGAGCGTGGAGGGGAGCAGTTCTTC. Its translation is CAISRERGGEQFF.

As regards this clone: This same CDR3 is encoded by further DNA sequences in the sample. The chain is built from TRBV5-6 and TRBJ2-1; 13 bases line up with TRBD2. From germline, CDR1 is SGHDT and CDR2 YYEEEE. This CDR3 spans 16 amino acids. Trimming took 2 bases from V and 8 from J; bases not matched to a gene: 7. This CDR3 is CASSFGLAGVGYEQFF. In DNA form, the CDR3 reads TGTGCCAGCAGCTTTGGACTAGCGGGAGTAGGGTATGAGCAGTTCTTC.

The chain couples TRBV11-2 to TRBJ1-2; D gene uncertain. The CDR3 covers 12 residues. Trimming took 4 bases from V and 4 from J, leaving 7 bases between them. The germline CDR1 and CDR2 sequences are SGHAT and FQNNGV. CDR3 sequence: CASSSGSYGYTF. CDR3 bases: TGTGCCAGCAGCTCCGGGAGCTATGGCTACACCTTC.

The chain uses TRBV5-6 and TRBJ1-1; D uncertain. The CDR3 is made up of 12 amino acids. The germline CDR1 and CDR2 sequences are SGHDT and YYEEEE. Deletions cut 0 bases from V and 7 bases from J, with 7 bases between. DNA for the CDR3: TGTGCCAGCAGCTTGGTGGCAGATGAAGCTTTCTTT. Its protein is CASSLVADEAFF.

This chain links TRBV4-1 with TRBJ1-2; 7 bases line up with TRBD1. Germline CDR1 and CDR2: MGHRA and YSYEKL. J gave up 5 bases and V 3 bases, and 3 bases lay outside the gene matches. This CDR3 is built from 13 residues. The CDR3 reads CASSHTGQYGYTF. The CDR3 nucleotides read TGCGCCAGCAGCCATACGGGACAGTATGGCTACACCTTC.

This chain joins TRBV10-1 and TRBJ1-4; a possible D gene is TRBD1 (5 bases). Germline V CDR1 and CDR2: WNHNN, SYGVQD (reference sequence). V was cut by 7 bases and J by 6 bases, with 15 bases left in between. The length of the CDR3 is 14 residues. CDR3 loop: CASKLCRVDEKLFF. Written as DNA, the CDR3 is TGCGCCAGCAAGTTGTGCAGGGTGGATGAAAAACTGTTTTTT.

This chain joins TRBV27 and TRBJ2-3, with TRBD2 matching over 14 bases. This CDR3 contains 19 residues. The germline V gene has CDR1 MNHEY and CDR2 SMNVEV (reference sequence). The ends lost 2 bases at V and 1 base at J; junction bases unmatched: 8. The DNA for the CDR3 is TGTGCCAGCAGTTTACCAGGGACTAGCGGGAGCCCCGGCACAGATACGCAGTATTTT. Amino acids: CASSLPGTSGSPGTDTQYF.

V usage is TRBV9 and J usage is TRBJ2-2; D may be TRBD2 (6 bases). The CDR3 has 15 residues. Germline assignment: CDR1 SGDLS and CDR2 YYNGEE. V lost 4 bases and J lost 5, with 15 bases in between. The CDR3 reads CASSPAAGRTGELFF. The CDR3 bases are TGTGCCAGCAGCCCCGCTGCCGGGAGAACCGGGGAGCTGTTTTTT.

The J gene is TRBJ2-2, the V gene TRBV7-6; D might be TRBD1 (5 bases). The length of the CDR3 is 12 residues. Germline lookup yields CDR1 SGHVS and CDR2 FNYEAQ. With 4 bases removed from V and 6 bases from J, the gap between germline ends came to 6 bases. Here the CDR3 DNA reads TGTGCCAGCAGCTCACAGGCCGGGGAGCTGTTTTTT. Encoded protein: CASSSQAGELFF.

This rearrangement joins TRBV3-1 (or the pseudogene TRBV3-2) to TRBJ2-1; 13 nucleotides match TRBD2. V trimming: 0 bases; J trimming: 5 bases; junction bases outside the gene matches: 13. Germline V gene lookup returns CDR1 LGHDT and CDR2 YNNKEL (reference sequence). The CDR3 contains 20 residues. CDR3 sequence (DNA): TGTGCCAGCAGCCAAGATCTGACTAGCGGGAGGAGTGTACGAAACAATGAGCAGTTCTTC. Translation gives CASSQDLTSGRSVRNNEQFF.

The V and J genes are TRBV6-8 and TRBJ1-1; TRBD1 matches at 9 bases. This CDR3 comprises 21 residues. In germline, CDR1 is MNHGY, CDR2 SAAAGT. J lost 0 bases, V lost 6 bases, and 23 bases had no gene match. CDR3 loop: CASRGIRDRDKEGLLNTEAFF. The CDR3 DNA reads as TGTGCCAGCAGGGGAATCCGGGACAGGGACAAAGAAGGACTACTGAACACTGAAGCTTTCTTT.

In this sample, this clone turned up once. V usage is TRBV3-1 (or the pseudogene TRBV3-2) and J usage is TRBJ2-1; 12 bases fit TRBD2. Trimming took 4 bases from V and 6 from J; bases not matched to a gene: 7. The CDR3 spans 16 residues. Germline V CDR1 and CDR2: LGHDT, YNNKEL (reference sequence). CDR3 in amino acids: CASSRLLAGGPNEQFF. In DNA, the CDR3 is TGTGCCAGCAGCCGACTACTAGCGGGAGGTCCCAATGAGCAGTTCTTC.

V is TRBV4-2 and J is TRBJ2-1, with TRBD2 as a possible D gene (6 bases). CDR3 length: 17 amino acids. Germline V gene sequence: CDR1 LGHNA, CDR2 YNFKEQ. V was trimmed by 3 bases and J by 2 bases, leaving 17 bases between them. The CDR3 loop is CASSQEGTGTPYNEQFF. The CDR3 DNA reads TGTGCCAGCAGCCAGGAAGGAACCGGGACTCCCTACAATGAGCAGTTCTTC.

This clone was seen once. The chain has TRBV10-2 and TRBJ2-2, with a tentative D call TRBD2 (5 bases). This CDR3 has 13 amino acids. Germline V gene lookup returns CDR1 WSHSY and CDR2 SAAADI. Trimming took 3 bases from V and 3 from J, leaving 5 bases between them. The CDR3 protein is CASSDGDTGELFF. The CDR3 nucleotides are TGCGCCAGCAGTGACGGGGACACCGGGGAGCTGTTTTTT.

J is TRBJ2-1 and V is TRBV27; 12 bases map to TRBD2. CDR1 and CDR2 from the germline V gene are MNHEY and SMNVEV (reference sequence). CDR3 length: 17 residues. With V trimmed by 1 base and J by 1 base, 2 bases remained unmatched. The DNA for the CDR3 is TGTGCCAGCAGTTTATGGACTAGCGGGATTTCCTACAATGAGCAGTTCTTC. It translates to CASSLWTSGISYNEQFF.

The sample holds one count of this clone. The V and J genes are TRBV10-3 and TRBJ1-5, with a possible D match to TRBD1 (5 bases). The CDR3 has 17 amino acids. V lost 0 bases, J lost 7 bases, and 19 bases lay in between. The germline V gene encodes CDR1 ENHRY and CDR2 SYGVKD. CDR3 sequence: CAISESGGRGVRQPQHF. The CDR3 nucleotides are TGTGCCATCAGTGAGTCGGGGGGTAGGGGAGTTAGGCAGCCCCAGCATTTT.

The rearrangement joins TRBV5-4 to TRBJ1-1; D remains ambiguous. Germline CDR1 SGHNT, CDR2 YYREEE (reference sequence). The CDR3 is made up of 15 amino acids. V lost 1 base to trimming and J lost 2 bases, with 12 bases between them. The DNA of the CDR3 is TGTGCCAGCAGCTTGTGGGTCCGGGAAAACACTGAAGCTTTCTTT. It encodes CASSLWVRENTEAFF.

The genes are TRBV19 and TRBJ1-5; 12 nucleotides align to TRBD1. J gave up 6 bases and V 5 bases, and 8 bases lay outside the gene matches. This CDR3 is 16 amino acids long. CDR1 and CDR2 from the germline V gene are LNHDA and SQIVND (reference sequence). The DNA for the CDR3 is TGTGCCAGTAGTCCTGGGACAGGGGGCACGGGTCAGCCCCAGCATTTT. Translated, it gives CASSPGTGGTGQPQHF.